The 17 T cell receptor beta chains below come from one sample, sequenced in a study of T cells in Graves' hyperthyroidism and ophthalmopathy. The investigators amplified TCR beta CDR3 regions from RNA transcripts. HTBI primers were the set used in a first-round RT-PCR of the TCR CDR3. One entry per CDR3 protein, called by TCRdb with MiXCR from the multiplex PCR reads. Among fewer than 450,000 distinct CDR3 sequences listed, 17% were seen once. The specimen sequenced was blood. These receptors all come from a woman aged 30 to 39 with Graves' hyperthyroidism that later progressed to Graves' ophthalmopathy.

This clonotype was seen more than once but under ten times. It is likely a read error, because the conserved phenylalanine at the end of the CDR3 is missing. Written as DNA, the CDR3 is TGTGCCAGCAGTTCTCGACAGGGTAACACCGGGGAGCTGTTTCTT. Translating gives CASSSRQGNTGELFL. The chain is built from TRBV12-3 or TRBV12-4 and TRBJ2-2; TRBD1 agrees at 7 bases. Unmatched junction bases numbered 4, after V lost 4 bases and J lost 2 bases. This CDR3 region has 15 residues.

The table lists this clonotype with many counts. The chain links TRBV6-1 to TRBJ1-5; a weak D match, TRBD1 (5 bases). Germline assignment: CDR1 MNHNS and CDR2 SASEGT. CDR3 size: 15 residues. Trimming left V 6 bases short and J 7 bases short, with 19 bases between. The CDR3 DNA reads TGTGCCAGCAGGGACCAGGGATTGAGGGCCCAGCCCCAGCATTTT. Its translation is CASRDQGLRAQPQHF.

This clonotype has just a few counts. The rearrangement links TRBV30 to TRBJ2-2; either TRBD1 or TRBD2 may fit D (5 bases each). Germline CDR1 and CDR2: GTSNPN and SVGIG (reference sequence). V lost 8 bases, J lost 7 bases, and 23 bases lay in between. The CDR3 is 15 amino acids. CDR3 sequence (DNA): TGTGCCCTGGATGGGGAGAAGATTAGGGGCGGGGAGCTGTTTTTT. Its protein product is CALDGEKIRGGELFF.

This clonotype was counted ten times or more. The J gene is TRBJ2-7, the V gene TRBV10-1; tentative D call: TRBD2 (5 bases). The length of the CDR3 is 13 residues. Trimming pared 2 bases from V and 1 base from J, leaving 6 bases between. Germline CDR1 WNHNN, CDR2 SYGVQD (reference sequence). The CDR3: CASSEPGSYEQYF. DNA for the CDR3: TGCGCCAGCAGTGAGCCGGGATCCTACGAGCAGTACTTC.

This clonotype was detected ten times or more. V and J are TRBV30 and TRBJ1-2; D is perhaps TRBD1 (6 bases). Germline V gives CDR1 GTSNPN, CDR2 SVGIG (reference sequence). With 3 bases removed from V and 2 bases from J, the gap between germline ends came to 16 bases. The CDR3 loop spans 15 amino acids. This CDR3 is CAWSRQGNQNYGYTF. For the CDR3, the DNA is TGTGCCTGGAGCAGGCAGGGGAACCAAAACTATGGCTACACCTTC.

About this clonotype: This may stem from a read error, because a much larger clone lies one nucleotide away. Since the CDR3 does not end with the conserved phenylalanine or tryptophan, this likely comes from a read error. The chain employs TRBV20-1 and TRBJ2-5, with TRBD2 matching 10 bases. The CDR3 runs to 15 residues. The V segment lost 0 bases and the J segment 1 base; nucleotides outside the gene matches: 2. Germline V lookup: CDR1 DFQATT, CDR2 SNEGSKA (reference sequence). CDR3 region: CSARDASGSQETQYL. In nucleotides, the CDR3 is TGCAGTGCTAGAGACGCTAGCGGGAGCCAAGAGACCCAGTACTTG.

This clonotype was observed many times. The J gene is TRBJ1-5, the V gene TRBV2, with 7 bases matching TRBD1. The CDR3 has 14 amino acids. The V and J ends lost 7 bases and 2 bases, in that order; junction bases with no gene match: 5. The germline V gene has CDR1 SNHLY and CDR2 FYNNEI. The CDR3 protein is CASTRQGGNQPQHF. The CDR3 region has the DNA TGTGCCAGCACCCGCCAGGGGGGCAATCAGCCCCAGCATTTT.

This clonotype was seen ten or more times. CDR3 amino acids: CASSEGLVYSNQPQHF. CDR3 DNA sequence: TGTGCCAGCAGTGAAGGGTTAGTGTATAGCAATCAGCCCCAGCATTTT. This chain uses TRBV6-1 with TRBJ1-5; D gene unclear. Trimming left V 1 base short and J 0 bases short, with 10 bases between. CDR3 length: 16 residues. CDR1 is MNHNS and CDR2 is SASEGT in the germline V gene.

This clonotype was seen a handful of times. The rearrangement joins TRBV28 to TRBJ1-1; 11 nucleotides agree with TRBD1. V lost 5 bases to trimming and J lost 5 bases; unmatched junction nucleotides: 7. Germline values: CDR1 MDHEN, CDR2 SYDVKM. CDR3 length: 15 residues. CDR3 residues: CASSAGQGVGTEAFF. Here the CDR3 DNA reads TGTGCCAGCAGTGCGGGACAGGGGGTAGGAACTGAAGCTTTCTTT.

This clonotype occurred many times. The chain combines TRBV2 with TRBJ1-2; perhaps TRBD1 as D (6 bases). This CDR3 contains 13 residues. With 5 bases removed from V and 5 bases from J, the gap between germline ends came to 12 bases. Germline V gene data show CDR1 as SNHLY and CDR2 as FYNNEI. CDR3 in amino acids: CASSPRTVYGYTF. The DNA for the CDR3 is TGTGCCAGCAGTCCACGGACAGTTTATGGCTACACCTTC.

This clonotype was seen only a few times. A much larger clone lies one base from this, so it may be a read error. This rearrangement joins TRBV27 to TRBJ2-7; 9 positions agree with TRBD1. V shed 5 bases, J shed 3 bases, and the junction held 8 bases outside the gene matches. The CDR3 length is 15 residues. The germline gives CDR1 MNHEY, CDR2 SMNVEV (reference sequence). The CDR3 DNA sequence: TGTGCCAGCAGTCTCTCCGAGACAGGGGGCTACGAGCAGTACTTC. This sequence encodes CASSLSETGGYEQYF.

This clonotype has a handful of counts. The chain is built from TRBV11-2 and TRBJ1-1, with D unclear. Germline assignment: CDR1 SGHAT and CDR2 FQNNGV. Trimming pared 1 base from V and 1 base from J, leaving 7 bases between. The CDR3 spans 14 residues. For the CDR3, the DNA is TGTGCCAGCAGCTTAGGGGTCGGGAACACTGAAGCTTTCTTT. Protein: CASSLGVGNTEAFF.

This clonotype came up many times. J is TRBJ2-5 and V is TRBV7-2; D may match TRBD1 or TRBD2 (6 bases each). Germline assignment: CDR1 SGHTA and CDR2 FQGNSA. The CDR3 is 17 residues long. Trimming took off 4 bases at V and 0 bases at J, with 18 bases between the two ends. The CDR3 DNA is TGTGCCAGCAGCTCATGGGCAGGGGAGGCCAACCAAGAGACCCAGTACTTC. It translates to CASSSWAGEANQETQYF.

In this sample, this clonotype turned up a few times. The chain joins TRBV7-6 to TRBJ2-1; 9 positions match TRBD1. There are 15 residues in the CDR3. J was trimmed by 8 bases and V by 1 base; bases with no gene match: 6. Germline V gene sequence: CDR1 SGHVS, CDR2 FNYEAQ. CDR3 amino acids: CASSLEGTGWDEQFF. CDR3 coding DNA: TGTGCCAGCAGCTTAGAGGGGACAGGGTGGGATGAGCAGTTCTTC.

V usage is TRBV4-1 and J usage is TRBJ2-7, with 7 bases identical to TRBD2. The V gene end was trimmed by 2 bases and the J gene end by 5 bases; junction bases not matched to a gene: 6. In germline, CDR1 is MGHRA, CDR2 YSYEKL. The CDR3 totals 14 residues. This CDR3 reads CASSQYRGGDEQYF. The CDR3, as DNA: TGCGCCAGCAGCCAATATCGGGGAGGGGACGAGCAGTACTTC.

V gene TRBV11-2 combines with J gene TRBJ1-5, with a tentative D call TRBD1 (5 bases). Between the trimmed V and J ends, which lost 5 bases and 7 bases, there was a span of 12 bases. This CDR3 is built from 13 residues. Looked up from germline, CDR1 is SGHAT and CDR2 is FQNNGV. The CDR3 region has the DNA TGTGCCAGCAGCCCCGGGACTTTCCAGCCCCAGCATTTT. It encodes CASSPGTFQPQHF.

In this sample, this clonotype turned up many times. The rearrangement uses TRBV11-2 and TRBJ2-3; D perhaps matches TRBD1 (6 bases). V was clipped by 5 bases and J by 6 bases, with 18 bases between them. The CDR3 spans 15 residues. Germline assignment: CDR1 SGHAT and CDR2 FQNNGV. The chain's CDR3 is CASSPQGPTMDTQYF. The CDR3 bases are TGTGCCAGCAGCCCTCAGGGGCCCACAATGGATACGCAGTATTTT.